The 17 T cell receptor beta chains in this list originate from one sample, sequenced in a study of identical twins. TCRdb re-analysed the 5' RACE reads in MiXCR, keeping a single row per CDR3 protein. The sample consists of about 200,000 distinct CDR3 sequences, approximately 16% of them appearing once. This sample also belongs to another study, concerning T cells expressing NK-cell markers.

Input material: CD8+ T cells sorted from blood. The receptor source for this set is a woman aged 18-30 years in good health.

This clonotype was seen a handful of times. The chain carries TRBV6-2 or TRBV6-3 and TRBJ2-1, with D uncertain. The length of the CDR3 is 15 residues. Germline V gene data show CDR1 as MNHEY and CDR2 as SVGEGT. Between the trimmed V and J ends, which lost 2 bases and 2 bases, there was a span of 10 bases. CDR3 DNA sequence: TGTGCCAGCAGTTACGGTGGGAACCCCTACAATGAGCAGTTCTTC. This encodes CASSYGGNPYNEQFF.

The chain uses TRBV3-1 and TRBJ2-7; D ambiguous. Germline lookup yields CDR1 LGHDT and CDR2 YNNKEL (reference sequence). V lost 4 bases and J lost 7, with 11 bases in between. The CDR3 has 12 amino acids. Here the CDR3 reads CASSPSGLEQYF. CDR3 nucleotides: TGTGCCAGCAGCCCAAGTGGGTTGGAGCAGTACTTC.

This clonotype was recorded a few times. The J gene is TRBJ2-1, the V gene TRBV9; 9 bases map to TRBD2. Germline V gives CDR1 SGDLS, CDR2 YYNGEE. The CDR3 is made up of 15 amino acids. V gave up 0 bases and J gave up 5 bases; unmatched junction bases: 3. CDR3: CASSVGGRADNEQFF. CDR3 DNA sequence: TGTGCCAGCAGCGTAGGCGGGAGGGCAGACAATGAGCAGTTCTTC.

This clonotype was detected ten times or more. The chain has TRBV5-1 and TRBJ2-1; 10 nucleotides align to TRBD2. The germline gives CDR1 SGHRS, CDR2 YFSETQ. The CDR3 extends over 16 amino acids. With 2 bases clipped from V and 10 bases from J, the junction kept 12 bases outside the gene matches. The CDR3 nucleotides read TGCGCCAGCAGCTTTTCTAGCGGGAGCGCCTTAAGGGAGCAGTTCTTC. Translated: CASSFSSGSALREQFF. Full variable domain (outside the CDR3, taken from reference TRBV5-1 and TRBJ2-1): KAGVTQTPRYLIKTRGQQVTLSCSPISGHRSVSWYQQTPGQGLQFLFEYFSETQRNKGNFPGRFSGRQFSNSRSEMNVSTLELGDSALYLCASSFSSGSALREQFFGPGTRLTVL.

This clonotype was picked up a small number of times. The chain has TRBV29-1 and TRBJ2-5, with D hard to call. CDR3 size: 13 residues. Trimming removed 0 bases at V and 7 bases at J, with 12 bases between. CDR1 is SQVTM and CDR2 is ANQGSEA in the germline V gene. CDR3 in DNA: TGCAGCGTTGAAGATGAGGTGGACGGGACCCAGTACTTC. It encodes CSVEDEVDGTQYF.

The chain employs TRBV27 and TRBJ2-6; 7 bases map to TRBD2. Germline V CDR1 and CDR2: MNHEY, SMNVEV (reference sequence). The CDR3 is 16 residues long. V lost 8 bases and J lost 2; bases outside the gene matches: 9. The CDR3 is CASSPLGGAGANVLTF. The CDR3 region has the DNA TGTGCCAGCTCTCCTTTGGGGGGGGCTGGGGCCAACGTCCTGACTTTC.

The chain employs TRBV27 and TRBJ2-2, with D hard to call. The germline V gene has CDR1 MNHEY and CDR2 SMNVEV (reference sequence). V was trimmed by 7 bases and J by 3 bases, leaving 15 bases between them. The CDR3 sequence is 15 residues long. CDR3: CASIPTDTYTGELFF. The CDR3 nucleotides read TGTGCCAGCATCCCCACCGACACTTACACCGGGGAGCTGTTTTTT.

The CDR3 DNA reads as TGTGCCAGCATAGCGGACAGGGGAGGCGCAGATACGCAGTATTTT. Translated: CASIADRGGADTQYF. V and J are TRBV27 and TRBJ2-3, with 9 bases matching TRBD1. The CDR3 runs to 15 residues. From germline, CDR1 is MNHEY and CDR2 SMNVEV (reference sequence). The trim removed 7 bases at V and 4 bases at J, leaving 9 bases unmatched.

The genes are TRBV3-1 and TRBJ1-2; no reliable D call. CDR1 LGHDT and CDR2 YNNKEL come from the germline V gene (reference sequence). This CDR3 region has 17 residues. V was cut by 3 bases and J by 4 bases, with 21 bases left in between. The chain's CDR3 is CASSHLRAEGSIYGYTF. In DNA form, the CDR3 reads TGTGCCAGCAGCCACTTACGGGCCGAGGGATCGATCTATGGCTACACCTTC.

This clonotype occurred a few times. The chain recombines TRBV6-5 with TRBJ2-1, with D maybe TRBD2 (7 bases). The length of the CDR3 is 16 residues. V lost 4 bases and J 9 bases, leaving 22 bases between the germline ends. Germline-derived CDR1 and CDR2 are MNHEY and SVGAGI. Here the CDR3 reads CASSSLPGGRGGEQFF. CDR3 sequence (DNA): TGTGCCAGCAGTTCCCTCCCCGGGGGGCGCGGAGGTGAGCAGTTCTTC.

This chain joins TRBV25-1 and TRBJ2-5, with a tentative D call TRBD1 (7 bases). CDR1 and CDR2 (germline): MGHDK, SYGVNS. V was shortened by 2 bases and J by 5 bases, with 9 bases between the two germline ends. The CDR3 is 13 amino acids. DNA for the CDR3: TGTGCCAGCAGTGAAGGAGGGGGCGAGACCCAGTACTTC. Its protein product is CASSEGGGETQYF.

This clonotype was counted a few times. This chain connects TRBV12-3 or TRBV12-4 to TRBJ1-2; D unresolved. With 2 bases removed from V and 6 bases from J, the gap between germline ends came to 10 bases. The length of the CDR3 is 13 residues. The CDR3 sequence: CASSLWVNDGYTF. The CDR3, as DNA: TGTGCCAGCAGTTTATGGGTAAATGATGGCTACACCTTC.

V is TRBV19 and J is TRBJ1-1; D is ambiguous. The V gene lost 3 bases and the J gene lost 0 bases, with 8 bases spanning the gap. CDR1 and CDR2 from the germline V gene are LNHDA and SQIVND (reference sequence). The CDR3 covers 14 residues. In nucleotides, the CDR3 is TGTGCCAGTAGTATTTACAGTATGAACACTGAAGCTTTCTTT. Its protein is CASSIYSMNTEAFF.

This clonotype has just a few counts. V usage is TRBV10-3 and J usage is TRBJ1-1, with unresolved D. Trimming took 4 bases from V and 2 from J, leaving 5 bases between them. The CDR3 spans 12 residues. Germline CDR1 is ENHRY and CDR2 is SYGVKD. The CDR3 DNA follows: TGTGCCATCAGTGGTGGTAACACTGAAGCTTTCTTT. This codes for CAISGGNTEAFF.

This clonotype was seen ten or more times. CDR3 nucleotide sequence: TGTGCCAGCAGAGACCATAGCGGGAGCGACACAGATACGCAGTATTTT. Translated: CASRDHSGSDTDTQYF. The J gene is TRBJ2-3, the V gene TRBV2, with 9 bases identical to TRBD2. The ends lost 6 bases at V and 2 bases at J; junction bases unmatched: 9. Germline V gives CDR1 SNHLY, CDR2 FYNNEI. The CDR3 is 16 residues long.

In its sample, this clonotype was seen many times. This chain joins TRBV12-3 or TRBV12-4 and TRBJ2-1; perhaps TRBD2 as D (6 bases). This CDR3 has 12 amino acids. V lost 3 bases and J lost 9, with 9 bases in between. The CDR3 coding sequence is TGTGCCAGCAGTTTCGGAGGGGTTGAGCAGTTCTTC. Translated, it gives CASSFGGVEQFF.

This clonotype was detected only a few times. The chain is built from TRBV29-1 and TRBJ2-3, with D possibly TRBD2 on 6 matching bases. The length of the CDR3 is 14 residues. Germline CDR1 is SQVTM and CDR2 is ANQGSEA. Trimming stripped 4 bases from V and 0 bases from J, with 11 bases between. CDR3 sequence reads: CSVGVAASTDTQYF. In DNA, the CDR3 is TGCAGCGTTGGGGTAGCGGCGAGCACAGATACGCAGTATTTT.